This T cell receptor (beta chain) is from a study of CD8 T cells in Susac syndrome. Findings of the study overall: In its TCR sequencing and HLA analysis, the study acknowledged that the number of individuals was relatively small.

Sequencing of TCR beta was performed on blood CD8+ and CD4+ T cells. The multiple sclerosis controls were treatment-naive patients with relapsing-remitting disease that was stable or active. Worth noting for this clonotype: Its matching antigen is unknown.

Random hexamers served to reverse transcribe roughly 0.5 to 1 ug RNA. Across 54 Vbeta and 13 Jbeta, TCR beta CDR3 was amplified with immunoSEQ multiplex PCR. TCRdb fed the immunoSEQ multiplex PCR reads into MiXCR, producing one record per CDR3 protein. Altogether around 150,000 distinct CDR3 sequences are present, 95% being singletons, with the ten largest covering over 0.1%. Per germline, CDR1 SNHLY and CDR2 FYNNEI. CDR3 length: 18 residues. The V end was cut by 4 bases, the J end by 1 base, with 23 bases between. The V call is TRBV2, the J call TRBJ2-7; D remains unclear. The sequence derives from a human donor with multiple sclerosis. Sequencing was carried out using CD4+ T cells from PBMCs. The CDR3 region has the DNA TGTGCCAGCAGTGCCGCCCCGCCAGGCCTTCTTACATCCTACGAGCAGTACTTC. It yields the protein CASSAAPPGLLTSYEQYF.